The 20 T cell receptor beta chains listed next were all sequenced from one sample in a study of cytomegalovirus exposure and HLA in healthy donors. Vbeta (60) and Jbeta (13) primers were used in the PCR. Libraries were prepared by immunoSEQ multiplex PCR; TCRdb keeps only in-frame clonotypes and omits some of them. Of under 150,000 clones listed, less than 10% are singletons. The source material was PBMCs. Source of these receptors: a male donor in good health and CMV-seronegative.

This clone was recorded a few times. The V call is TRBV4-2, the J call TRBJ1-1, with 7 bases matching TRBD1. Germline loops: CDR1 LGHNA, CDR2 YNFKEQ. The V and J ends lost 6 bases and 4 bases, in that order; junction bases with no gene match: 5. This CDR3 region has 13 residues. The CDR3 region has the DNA TGTGCCAGCAGGCTGTCAGGGGGCACTGAAGCTTTCTTT. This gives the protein CASRLSGGTEAFF.

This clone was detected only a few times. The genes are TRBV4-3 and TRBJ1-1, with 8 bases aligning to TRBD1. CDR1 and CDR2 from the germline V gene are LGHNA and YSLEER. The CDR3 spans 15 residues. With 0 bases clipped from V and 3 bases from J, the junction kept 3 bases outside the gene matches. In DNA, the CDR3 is TGCGCCAGCAGCCAAGATTGGACAGGGCACACTGAAGCTTTCTTT. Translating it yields CASSQDWTGHTEAFF.

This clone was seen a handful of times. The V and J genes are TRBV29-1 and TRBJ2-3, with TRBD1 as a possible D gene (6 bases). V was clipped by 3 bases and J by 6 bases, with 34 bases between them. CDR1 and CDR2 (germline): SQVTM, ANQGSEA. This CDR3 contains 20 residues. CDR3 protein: CSVDLPQGKVRYYVRDTQYF. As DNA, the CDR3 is TGCAGCGTTGATCTTCCCCAGGGGAAGGTTCGGTATTACGTCAGGGATACGCAGTATTTT.

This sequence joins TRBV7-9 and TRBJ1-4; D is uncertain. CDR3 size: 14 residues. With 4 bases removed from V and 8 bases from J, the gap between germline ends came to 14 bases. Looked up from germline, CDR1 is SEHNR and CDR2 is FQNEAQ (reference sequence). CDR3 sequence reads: CASSSMWEDEKLFF. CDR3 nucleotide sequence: TGTGCCAGCAGCTCAATGTGGGAGGACGAAAAACTGTTTTTT.

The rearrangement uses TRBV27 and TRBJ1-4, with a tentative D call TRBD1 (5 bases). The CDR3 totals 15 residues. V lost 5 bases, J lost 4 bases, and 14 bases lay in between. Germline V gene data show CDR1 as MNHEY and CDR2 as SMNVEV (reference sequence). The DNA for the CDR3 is TGTGCCAGCAGTCCATGGGGCGCCGTTAATGAAAAACTGTTTTTT. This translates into CASSPWGAVNEKLFF.

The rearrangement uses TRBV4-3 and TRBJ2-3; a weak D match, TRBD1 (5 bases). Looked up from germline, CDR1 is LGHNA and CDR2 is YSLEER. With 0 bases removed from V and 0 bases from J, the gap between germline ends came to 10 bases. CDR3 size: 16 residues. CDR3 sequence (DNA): TGCGCCAGCAGCCAAGATCTAGACAGAAGCACAGATACGCAGTATTTT. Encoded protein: CASSQDLDRSTDTQYF.

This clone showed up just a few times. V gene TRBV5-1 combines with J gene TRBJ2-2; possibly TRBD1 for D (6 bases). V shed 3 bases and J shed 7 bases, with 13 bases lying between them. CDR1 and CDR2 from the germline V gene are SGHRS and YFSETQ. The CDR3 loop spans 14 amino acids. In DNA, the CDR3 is TGCGCCAGCAGCTCGAACAGGGCCGGCGGGGAGCTGTTTTTT. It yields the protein CASSSNRAGGELFF.

The DNA of the CDR3 is TGTGCCAGTAGTATTCAGACATGGGGGGGAACGAACACTGAAGCTTTCTTT. It codes for CASSIQTWGGTNTEAFF. This chain connects TRBV19 to TRBJ1-1, with D perhaps TRBD1 (5 bases). Germline CDR1 is LNHDA and CDR2 is SQIVND (reference sequence). Trimming stripped 3 bases from V and 1 base from J, with 18 bases between. This CDR3 comprises 17 residues.

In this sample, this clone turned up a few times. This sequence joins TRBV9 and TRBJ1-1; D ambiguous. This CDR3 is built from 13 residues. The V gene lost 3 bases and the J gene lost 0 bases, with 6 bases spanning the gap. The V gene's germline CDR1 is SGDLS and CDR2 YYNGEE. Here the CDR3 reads CASSDSVNTEAFF. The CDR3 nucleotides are TGTGCCAGCAGCGATTCGGTGAACACTGAAGCTTTCTTT.

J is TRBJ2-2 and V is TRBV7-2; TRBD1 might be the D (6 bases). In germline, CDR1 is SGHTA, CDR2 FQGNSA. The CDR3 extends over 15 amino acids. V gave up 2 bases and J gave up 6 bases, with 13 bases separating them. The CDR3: CASSLILGAAGELFF. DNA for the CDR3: TGTGCCAGCAGCTTAATACTGGGGGCTGCCGGGGAGCTGTTTTTT.

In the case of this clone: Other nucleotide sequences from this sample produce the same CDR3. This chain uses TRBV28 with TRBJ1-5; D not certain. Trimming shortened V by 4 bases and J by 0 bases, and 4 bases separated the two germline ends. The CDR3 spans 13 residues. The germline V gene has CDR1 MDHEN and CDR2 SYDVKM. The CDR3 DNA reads TGTGCCAGCAGTTCCTATAGCAATCAGCCCCAGCATTTT. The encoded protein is CASSSYSNQPQHF.

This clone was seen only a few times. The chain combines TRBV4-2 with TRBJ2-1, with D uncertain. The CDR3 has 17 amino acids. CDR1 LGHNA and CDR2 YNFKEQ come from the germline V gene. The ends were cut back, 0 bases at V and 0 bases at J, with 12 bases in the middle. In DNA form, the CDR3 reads TGTGCCAGCAGCCAAGAATGGTCGTCGAGCTCCTACAATGAGCAGTTCTTC. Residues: CASSQEWSSSSYNEQFF.

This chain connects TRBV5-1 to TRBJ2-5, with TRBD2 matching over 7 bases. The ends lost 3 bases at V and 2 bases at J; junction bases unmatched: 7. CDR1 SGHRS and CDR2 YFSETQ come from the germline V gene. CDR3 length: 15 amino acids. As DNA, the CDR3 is TGCGCCAGCAGCTGGTCGGGGGGACTACAAGAGACCCAGTACTTC. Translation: CASSWSGGLQETQYF.

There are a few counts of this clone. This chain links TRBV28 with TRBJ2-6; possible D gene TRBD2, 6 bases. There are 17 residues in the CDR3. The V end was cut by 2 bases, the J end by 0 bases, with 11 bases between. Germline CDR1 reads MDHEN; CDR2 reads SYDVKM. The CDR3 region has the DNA TGTGCCAGCAGTTTAGCCGGGGGATCCTCTGGGGCCAACGTCCTGACTTTC. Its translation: CASSLAGGSSGANVLTF. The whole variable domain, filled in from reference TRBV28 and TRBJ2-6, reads DVKVTQSSRYLVKRTGEKVFLECVQDMDHENMFWYRQDPGLGLRLIYFSYDVKMKEKGDIPEGYSVSREKKERFSLILESASTNQTSMYLCASSLAGGSSGANVLTFGAGSRLTVL.

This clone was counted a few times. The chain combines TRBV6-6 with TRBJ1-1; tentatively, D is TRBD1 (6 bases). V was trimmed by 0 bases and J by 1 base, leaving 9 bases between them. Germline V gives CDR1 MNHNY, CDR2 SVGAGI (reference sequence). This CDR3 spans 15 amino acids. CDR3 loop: CASSYSGGANTEAFF. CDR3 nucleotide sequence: TGTGCCAGCAGTTACTCAGGGGGAGCGAACACTGAAGCTTTCTTT.

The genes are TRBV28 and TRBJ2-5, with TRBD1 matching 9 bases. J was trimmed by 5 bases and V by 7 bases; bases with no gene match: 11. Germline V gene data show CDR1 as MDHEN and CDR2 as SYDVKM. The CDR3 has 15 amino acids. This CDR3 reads CASTRDRGKEETQYF. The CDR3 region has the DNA TGTGCCAGCACCCGAGACAGGGGGAAAGAGGAGACCCAGTACTTC.

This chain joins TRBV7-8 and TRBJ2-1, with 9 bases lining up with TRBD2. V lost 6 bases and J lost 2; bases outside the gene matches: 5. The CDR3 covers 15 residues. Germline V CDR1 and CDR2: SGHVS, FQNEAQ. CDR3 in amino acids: CASSHSGSTYNEQFF. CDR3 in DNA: TGTGCCAGCAGTCATAGCGGGAGTACCTACAATGAGCAGTTCTTC.

In DNA form, the CDR3 reads TGTGCCAGCAGCCAACGAACTACAACTAATGAAAAACTGTTTTTT. Translating gives CASSQRTTTNEKLFF. This chain links TRBV27 with TRBJ1-4; D remains unclear. V lost 6 bases to trimming and J lost 0 bases, with 11 bases between them. Germline-derived CDR1 and CDR2 are MNHEY and SMNVEV (reference sequence). The CDR3 runs to 15 residues.

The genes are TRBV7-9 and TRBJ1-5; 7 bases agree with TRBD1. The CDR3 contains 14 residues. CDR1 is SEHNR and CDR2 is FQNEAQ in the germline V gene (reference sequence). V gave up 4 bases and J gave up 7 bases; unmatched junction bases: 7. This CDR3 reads CASSSQGGGQPQHF. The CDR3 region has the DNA TGTGCCAGCAGCTCTCAGGGGGGCGGACAGCCCCAGCATTTT. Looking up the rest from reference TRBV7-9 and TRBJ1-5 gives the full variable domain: DTGVSQNPRHKITKRGQNVTFRCDPISEHNRLYWYRQTLGQGPEFLTYFQNEAQLEKSRLLSDRFSAERPKGSFSTLEIQRTEQGDSAMYLCASSSQGGGQPQHFGDGTRLSIL.

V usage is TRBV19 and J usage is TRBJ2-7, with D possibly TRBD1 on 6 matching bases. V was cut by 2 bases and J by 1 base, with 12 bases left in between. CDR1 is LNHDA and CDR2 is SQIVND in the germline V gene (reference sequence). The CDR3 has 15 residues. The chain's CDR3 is CASSITTGSSYEQYF. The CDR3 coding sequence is TGTGCCAGTAGTATAACAACAGGGTCATCCTACGAGCAGTACTTC.